The entry below gives a single T cell receptor beta chain sequence along with its context. The germline gives CDR1 LGHDT, CDR2 YNNKEL (reference sequence). Trimming took 4 bases from V and 10 from J, leaving 14 bases between them. The CDR3 sequence is 13 residues long. The data are from a study of control samples from healthy donors and cancer patients. The assay was immunoSEQ multiplex PCR, and TCRdb's table has in-frame clones only and misses some. The table lists 71,000 or so clones, roughly nine tenths of them singletons, with about 19% in the top ten. Material for sequencing was PBMCs. The receptor was isolated from a man between 60 and 75 years old with lung cancer. J is TRBJ2-1 and V is TRBV3-1 (or the pseudogene TRBV3-2); possible D gene TRBD1, 6 bases. CDR3 region: CASSPYEGEEQFF. The CDR3 DNA follows: TGTGCCAGCAGCCCCTATGAGGGGGAGGAGCAGTTCTTC.